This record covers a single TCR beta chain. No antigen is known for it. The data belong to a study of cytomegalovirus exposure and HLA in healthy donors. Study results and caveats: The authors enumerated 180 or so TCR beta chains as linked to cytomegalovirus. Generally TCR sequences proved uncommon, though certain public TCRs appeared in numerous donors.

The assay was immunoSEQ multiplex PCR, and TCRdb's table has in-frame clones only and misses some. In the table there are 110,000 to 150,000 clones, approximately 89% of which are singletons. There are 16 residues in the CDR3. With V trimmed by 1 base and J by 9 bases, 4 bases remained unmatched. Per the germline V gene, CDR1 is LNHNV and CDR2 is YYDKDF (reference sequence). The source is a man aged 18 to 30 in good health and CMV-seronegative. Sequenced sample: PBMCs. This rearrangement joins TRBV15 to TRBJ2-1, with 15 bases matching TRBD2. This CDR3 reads CATSRGTSGRAVEQFF. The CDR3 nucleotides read TGTGCCACCAGCAGAGGGACTAGCGGGAGGGCCGTTGAGCAGTTCTTC.